This T cell receptor (beta chain) is from a study of blood T cell repertoires in COVID-19. The assay was immunoSEQ multiplex PCR, and TCRdb's table has in-frame clones only and misses some. This sample has about 140,000 clones, with 90% found just once. The CDR3 has 16 amino acids. Trimming removed 9 bases from V and 0 bases from J, with 17 bases in between. CDR1 and CDR2 from the germline V gene are KGHDR and SFDVKD. V and J are TRBV24-1 and TRBJ1-3; possible D gene TRBD1, 5 bases. Input material: peripheral blood. The sequence came from an elderly woman with acute or convalescent COVID-19. This CDR3 reads CATYSERGSSGNTIYF. DNA for the CDR3: TGTGCCACCTATAGCGAACGGGGGTCCTCTGGAAACACCATATATTTT.